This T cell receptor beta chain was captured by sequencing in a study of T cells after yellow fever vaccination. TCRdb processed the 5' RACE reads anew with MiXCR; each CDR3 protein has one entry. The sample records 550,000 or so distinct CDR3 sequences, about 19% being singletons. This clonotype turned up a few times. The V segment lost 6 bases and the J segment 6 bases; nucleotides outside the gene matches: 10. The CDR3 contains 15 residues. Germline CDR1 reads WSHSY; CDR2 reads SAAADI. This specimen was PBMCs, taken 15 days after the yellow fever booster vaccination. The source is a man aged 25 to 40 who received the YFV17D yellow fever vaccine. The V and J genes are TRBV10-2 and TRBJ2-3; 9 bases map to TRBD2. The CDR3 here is CASSLLAGPPDTQYF. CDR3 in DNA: TGCGCCAGCAGCCTCCTAGCGGGGCCACCCGATACGCAGTATTTT.